This T cell receptor (beta chain) was retrieved from a study of Ad26.COV2.S vaccination and SARS-CoV-2 variants. CDR3 length equals 17 residues. Germline lookup yields CDR1 SGHVS and CDR2 FNYEAQ. V gave up 2 bases and J gave up 6 bases, with 20 bases separating them. Sequencing was performed with immunoSEQ multiplex PCR; in TCRdb, only in-frame clones are kept and a portion is missing. In the table there are 350,000 to 400,000 clones, approximately 90% of which are singletons. This sample's treatment: roughly 20 received Ad26.COV2.S at low or high dose, single or two shots; 5 received placebo; per-sample allocation not given. Collection of the samples took place on day 63 after the first injection of vaccine or placebo.

The V call is TRBV7-6, the J call TRBJ2-1; the D gene is possibly TRBD2 (7 bases). This sequence originates from a person between 18 and 65 years old who received the Ad26.COV2.S COVID-19 vaccine or a placebo. The specimen comprised peripheral blood, sampled in a trial of Ad26.COV2.S vaccine versus placebo. The chain's CDR3 is CASSLWGGAVSRNEQFF. The CDR3 DNA sequence: TGTGCCAGCAGCTTATGGGGGGGCGCCGTATCGCGCAATGAGCAGTTCTTC.